Presented here are 11 T cell receptor beta chains from one specimen sequenced in a study of a mutant IDH1 vaccine in newly diagnosed glioma. Antigen specificity for these receptors is unknown. This table comes from immunoSEQ multiplex PCR, and its TCRdb copy is limited to in-frame clones, with some not included. Among around 130,000 clones, roughly 75% were seen once, and the ten largest hold under 5.5%. Time point here: week 11, during vaccination. Mutant IDH1 20-mer peptide, at 300 ug, made up each vaccine dose, with topical imiquimod. The sequencing used PBMCs, collected from a glioma patient whose treatment included an IDH1 peptide vaccine. Receptor source: a man aged 40-49 years with glioma.

This rearrangement joins TRBV7-2 to TRBJ2-3; 10 nucleotides line up with TRBD1. Germline V gene data show CDR1 as SGHTA and CDR2 as FQGNSA. CDR3 size: 15 residues. V dropped 5 bases and J dropped 0; count of bases not matched to a gene: 2. The CDR3 protein is CASSPGQGSTDTQYF. The CDR3 DNA is TGTGCCAGCAGCCCGGGACAGGGGAGCACAGATACGCAGTATTTT.

The chain joins TRBV10-3 to TRBJ1-2; no reliable D call. The CDR3 loop spans 15 amino acids. With 0 bases removed from V and 6 bases from J, the gap between germline ends came to 14 bases. Per germline, CDR1 ENHRY and CDR2 SYGVKD. The CDR3 DNA follows: TGTGCCATCAGTGAGTCCCTTGACATGGGCGATGGCTACACCTTC. It yields the protein CAISESLDMGDGYTF.

This clone was picked up a small number of times. This chain joins TRBV6-5 and TRBJ1-2; no definite D call. The V gene lost 5 bases and the J gene lost 9 bases, with 4 bases spanning the gap. CDR3 length: 9 amino acids. The germline gives CDR1 MNHEY, CDR2 SVGAGI. CDR3 sequence reads: CASSRCYTF. The CDR3 DNA sequence: TGTGCCAGCAGTCGTTGCTACACCTTC.

A remark on this clone: The same CDR3 arises from other DNA sequences in this sample as well. The chain carries TRBV9 and TRBJ2-7; TRBD1 matches at 10 bases. This CDR3 comprises 14 residues. The germline gives CDR1 SGDLS, CDR2 YYNGEE. V shed 2 bases and J 2 bases; nucleotides not matched to a gene: 1. The CDR3 region has the DNA TGTGCCAGCAGCGTCGGGACAGGGGCCTACGAGCAGTACTTC. It yields the protein CASSVGTGAYEQYF.

The V and J genes are TRBV6-4 and TRBJ2-3; 11 bases are a match to TRBD2. With 5 bases clipped from V and 1 base from J, the junction kept 2 bases outside the gene matches. This CDR3 comprises 15 residues. The germline CDR1 and CDR2 sequences are MRHNA and SNTAGT. DNA of the CDR3: TGTGCCAGCAGTCAGACTAGCGGGGGCACAGATACGCAGTATTTT. As protein: CASSQTSGGTDTQYF.

The rearrangement uses TRBV27 and TRBJ1-2; TRBD1 matches 9 bases. Germline CDR1 reads MNHEY; CDR2 reads SMNVEV (reference sequence). V lost 5 bases and J lost 7; bases outside the gene matches: 5. CDR3 length: 13 residues. CDR3 in amino acids: CASSPGTGPGYTF. In nucleotides, the CDR3 is TGTGCCAGCAGTCCCGGGACAGGGCCTGGCTACACCTTC.

This clone appeared a few times. The chain's CDR3 is CAWSWGNGYTF. The CDR3 region has the DNA TGTGCCTGGAGTTGGGGGAATGGCTACACCTTC. The J gene is TRBJ1-2, the V gene TRBV30, with D possibly being TRBD1 (5 bases). The germline V and J ends were trimmed by 2 bases and 6 bases, with 7 bases remaining between them. Germline V gene data show CDR1 as GTSNPN and CDR2 as SVGIG (reference sequence). The CDR3 has 11 amino acids.

This clone was seen just once. The rearrangement joins TRBV4-3 to TRBJ1-5; no firm D call. Germline V lookup: CDR1 LGHNA, CDR2 YSLEER. Trimming took off 0 bases at V and 4 bases at J, with 10 bases between the two ends. There are 15 residues in the CDR3. CDR3: CASSQDAVTNQPQHF. The CDR3 DNA sequence: TGCGCCAGCAGCCAAGACGCAGTTACAAATCAGCCCCAGCATTTT.

The rearrangement joins TRBV4-3 to TRBJ2-5; D is ambiguous. This CDR3 is 13 amino acids long. Germline loops: CDR1 LGHNA, CDR2 YSLEER. With 0 bases removed from V and 5 bases from J, the gap between germline ends came to 7 bases. The chain's CDR3 is CASSQEGWETQYF. In DNA, the CDR3 is TGCGCCAGCAGCCAAGAAGGTTGGGAGACCCAGTACTTC.

The V gene is TRBV10-3, the J gene TRBJ1-5; D unresolved. Between the trimmed V and J ends, which lost 0 bases and 4 bases, there was a span of 7 bases. Germline V gene lookup returns CDR1 ENHRY and CDR2 SYGVKD. This CDR3 comprises 14 residues. The CDR3 nucleotides read TGTGCCATCAGTGAGTCGGGTTGGAATCAGCCCCAGCATTTT. Translation gives CAISESGWNQPQHF.

This chain connects TRBV7-2 to TRBJ1-2, with D perhaps matching TRBD1 (6 bases). The CDR3 extends over 14 amino acids. Germline V gene lookup returns CDR1 SGHTA and CDR2 FQGNSA. Trimming pared 3 bases from V and 8 bases from J, leaving 16 bases between. In DNA form, the CDR3 reads TGTGCCAGCAGCTTTATTAGGGGAACAGGGGGCTACACCTTC. Translation: CASSFIRGTGGYTF. Based on the CDR3 plus reference TRBV7-2 and TRBJ1-2, the full variable domain is GAGVSQSPSNKVTEKGKDVELRCDPISGHTALYWYRQSLGQGLEFLIYFQGNSAPDKSGLPSDRFSAERTGGSVSTLTIQRTQQEDSAVYLCASSFIRGTGGYTFGSGTRLTVV.